This T cell receptor beta chain was found in a study of cytomegalovirus exposure and HLA in healthy donors. TCRdb's copy holds only in-frame clones and misses some; the assay was immunoSEQ multiplex PCR. The sample contains about 63,000 clones, 95% of which appear only once. Of note for this clone: What it binds is not known.

Germline loops: CDR1 MNHEY, CDR2 SVGAGI. The ends lost 6 bases at V and 3 bases at J; junction bases unmatched: 7. The CDR3 length is 15 residues. Findings of the study overall: Altogether, 150 to 200 TCR beta chains were recorded as cytomegalovirus-associated. Reportedly, diagnosis of cytomegalovirus status by the classifier showed high specificity and sensitivity. Most TCR sequences showed up rarely, but some public TCRs showed up in many donors.

The receptor was derived from a woman younger than 35 in good health and CMV-seropositive. The sequenced sample was PBMCs. The genes are TRBV6-5 and TRBJ2-2; 7 bases agree with TRBD1. The CDR3 region has the DNA TGTGCCAGCAGGAGCCGGGACAGATACACCGGGGAGCTGTTTTTT. Amino acids: CASRSRDRYTGELFF.